One sample yielded the 17 T cell receptor beta chains listed below, sequenced in a study of PD-L1 blockade in urothelial cancer. Sequencing used immunoSEQ multiplex PCR; TCRdb keeps in-frame clones, though not all of them. The sample has tens of thousands of clones; 91% are singletons. Time point noted: peripheral blood 6 weeks after treatment start. Sequences were derived from PBMCs, sampled around atezolizumab (anti-PD-L1) treatment. These receptors all stem from a man between 65 and 80 years old with urothelial cancer.

V is TRBV2 and J is TRBJ2-5, with TRBD2 identical over 13 bases. The CDR3 runs to 16 residues. Germline CDR1 reads SNHLY; CDR2 reads FYNNEI. The V and J ends lost 8 bases and 5 bases, in that order; junction bases with no gene match: 11. Here the CDR3 DNA reads TGTGCCAGCTCTGGACTAGCGGGAGTGGGCAGGGAGACCCAGTACTTC. Protein sequence: CASSGLAGVGRETQYF.

The CDR3 spells CASSAGLAGSVGDTGELFF. CDR3 nucleotide sequence: TGTGCCAGCAGCGCGGGACTAGCGGGATCAGTCGGTGACACCGGGGAGCTGTTTTTT. J is TRBJ2-2 and V is TRBV9; TRBD2 aligns across 13 bases. Germline V lookup: CDR1 SGDLS, CDR2 YYNGEE. The length of the CDR3 is 19 residues. V gave up 3 bases and J gave up 3 bases; unmatched junction bases: 11.

This rearrangement joins TRBV25-1 to TRBJ2-3; a possible D gene is TRBD1 (6 bases). CDR3 length equals 12 residues. Trimming stripped 11 bases from V and 6 bases from J, with 15 bases between. Germline CDR1 is MGHDK and CDR2 is SYGVNS. The CDR3 protein is CAVQGVADTQYF. CDR3 sequence (DNA): TGTGCCGTACAGGGCGTAGCGGATACGCAGTATTTT. Full variable domain (rest looked up from reference TRBV25-1 and TRBJ2-3): EADIYQTPRYLVIGTGKKITLECSQTMGHDKMYWYQQDPGMELHLIHYSYGVNSTEKGDLSSESTVSRIRTEHFPLTLESARPSHTSQYLCAVQGVADTQYFGPGTRLTVL.

This clone appeared once. The chain carries TRBV2 and TRBJ2-1, with 9 bases matching TRBD2. The germline V gene has CDR1 SNHLY and CDR2 FYNNEI. CDR3 length equals 14 residues. The ends lost 6 bases at V and 8 bases at J; junction bases unmatched: 8. The CDR3 bases are TGTGCCAGCAGAGACGGGCGGGAGGGCGATGAGCAGTTCTTC. Translated: CASRDGREGDEQFF. The whole variable domain, remainder taken from reference TRBV2 and TRBJ2-1, is EPEVTQTPSHQVTQMGQEVILRCVPISNHLYFYWYRQILGQKVEFLVSFYNNEISEKSEIFDDQFSVERPDGSNFTLKIRSTKLEDSAMYFCASRDGREGDEQFFGPGTRLTVL.

The J gene is TRBJ2-4, the V gene TRBV5-1, with 8 nucleotides matching TRBD1. The germline gives CDR1 SGHRS, CDR2 YFSETQ. V lost 3 bases, J lost 2 bases, and 13 bases stayed unmatched. This CDR3 is 18 amino acids long. The CDR3 is CASSSHWTGNPPKNIQYF. The CDR3 nucleotides read TGCGCCAGCAGCTCTCATTGGACAGGGAATCCCCCCAAAAACATTCAGTACTTC. Supplemented by reference TRBV5-1 and TRBJ2-4, the full variable domain reads KAGVTQTPRYLIKTRGQQVTLSCSPISGHRSVSWYQQTPGQGLQFLFEYFSETQRNKGNFPGRFSGRQFSNSRSEMNVSTLELGDSALYLCASSSHWTGNPPKNIQYFGAGTRLSVL.

In this sample, this clone turned up once. This rearrangement joins TRBV14 to TRBJ2-7, with TRBD2 matching 10 bases. The CDR3 loop spans 13 amino acids. V shed 5 bases, J shed 4 bases, and the junction held 2 bases outside the gene matches. Germline lookup yields CDR1 SGHDN and CDR2 FVKESK. The CDR3: CASSWTSGYEQYF. The CDR3 DNA reads as TGTGCCAGCAGCTGGACTAGCGGATACGAGCAGTACTTC. The full variable domain, with the rest looked up from reference TRBV14 and TRBJ2-7, is EAGVTQFPSHSVIEKGQTVTLRCDPISGHDNLYWYRRVMGKEIKFLLHFVKESKQDESGMPNNRFLAERTGGTYSTLKVQPAELEDSGVYFCASSWTSGYEQYFGPGTRLTVT.

This chain joins TRBV4-1 and TRBJ2-1; unclear D gene. V was clipped by 1 base and J by 3 bases, with 16 bases between them. Germline CDR1 reads MGHRA; CDR2 reads YSYEKL. This CDR3 has 17 residues. Here the CDR3 reads CASSQGASQAGYNEQFF. The CDR3, as DNA: TGCGCCAGCAGCCAAGGGGCCAGCCAGGCCGGCTACAATGAGCAGTTCTTC.

This clone was recorded once. V is TRBV15 and J is TRBJ2-7; 8 bases agree with TRBD2. The CDR3 is 16 residues long. Trimming removed 1 base from V and 0 bases from J; junction bases left unmatched: 5. Per the germline V gene, CDR1 is LNHNV and CDR2 is YYDKDF (reference sequence). Here the CDR3 DNA reads TGTGCCACCAGCAGAGGAACTAGCGGAAGCTCCTACGAGCAGTACTTC. Its translation: CATSRGTSGSSYEQYF.

This chain uses TRBV28 with TRBJ2-1; TRBD2 matches 13 bases. With V trimmed by 5 bases and J by 6 bases, 13 bases remained unmatched. This CDR3 is 18 amino acids long. CDR1 and CDR2 (germline): MDHEN, SYDVKM. For the CDR3, the DNA is TGTGCCAGCAGTCTAGTAGGGGGGGGACTAGCGGGGATCAATGAGCAGTTCTTC. Its protein product is CASSLVGGGLAGINEQFF.

The rearrangement uses TRBV7-6 and TRBJ2-1; TRBD1 matches at 8 bases. J was trimmed by 7 bases and V by 5 bases; bases with no gene match: 7. The length of the CDR3 is 14 residues. Germline V gives CDR1 SGHVS, CDR2 FNYEAQ. CDR3 DNA: TGTGCCAGCAGCCCAGATACAGGGGGGAATGAGCAGTTCTTC. This codes for CASSPDTGGNEQFF.

The chain couples TRBV10-3 to TRBJ2-7; possible D gene TRBD1, 6 bases. The length of the CDR3 is 14 residues. Germline-derived CDR1 and CDR2 are ENHRY and SYGVKD. Trimming removed 4 bases from V and 6 bases from J, with 16 bases in between. CDR3 nucleotide sequence: TGTGCCATCAGTGGCCCGAGGGTAGGGGGCGAGCAGTACTTC. It codes for CAISGPRVGGEQYF.

V and J are TRBV4-2 and TRBJ2-3, with 8 bases identical to TRBD2. The CDR3 spans 15 residues. CDR1 and CDR2 (germline): LGHNA, YNFKEQ. The V segment lost 5 bases and the J segment 5 bases; nucleotides outside the gene matches: 9. CDR3 bases: TGTGCCAGCAGCAAGGCAGCGGGAGTGGAAGATACGCAGTATTTT. This sequence encodes CASSKAAGVEDTQYF.

This clone was recorded once. The chain is built from TRBV7-3 and TRBJ2-1, with TRBD2 matching 11 bases. The V and J ends lost 6 bases and 5 bases, in that order; junction bases with no gene match: 9. The CDR3 has 16 residues. CDR1 is SGHTA, CDR2 FQGTGA, per germline. DNA of the CDR3: TGTGCCAGCAGTTCGGCTAGCGGGGGGAGTAACAATGAGCAGTTCTTC. Translating gives CASSSASGGSNNEQFF. Variable domain in full (rest from reference TRBV7-3 and TRBJ2-1): GAGVSQTPSNKVTEKGKYVELRCDPISGHTALYWYRQSLGQGPEFLIYFQGTGAADDSGLPNDRFFAVRPEGSVSTLKIQRTERGDSAVYLCASSSASGGSNNEQFFGPGTRLTVL.

J is TRBJ1-4 and V is TRBV5-1; 9 bases line up with TRBD1. Germline V gene lookup returns CDR1 SGHRS and CDR2 YFSETQ. The CDR3 length is 15 residues. V lost 3 bases, J lost 8 bases, and 8 bases stayed unmatched. The CDR3 DNA reads as TGCGCCAGCAGCTGGGGAGACAGGGGGAACGAAAAACTGTTTTTT. Amino acid sequence: CASSWGDRGNEKLFF.

The V gene is TRBV29-1, the J gene TRBJ2-7; TRBD1 agrees at 10 bases. V shed 5 bases, J shed 7 bases, and the junction held 5 bases outside the gene matches. CDR1 is SQVTM, CDR2 ANQGSEA, per germline. CDR3 length: 12 amino acids. CDR3 in amino acids: CSVRQGAYEQYF. CDR3 nucleotides: TGCAGCGTTCGACAGGGGGCATATGAGCAGTACTTC.

The chain combines TRBV29-1 with TRBJ2-1, with 9 bases lining up with TRBD2. V was pared by 5 bases and J by 1 base, with 12 bases of the junction left unmatched. CDR1 is SQVTM and CDR2 is ANQGSEA in the germline V gene. The CDR3 covers 17 residues. Written as DNA, the CDR3 is TGCAGCGTTCAAGGGGATAGCGGGAGACTTTCCTACAATGAGCAGTTCTTC. This sequence encodes CSVQGDSGRLSYNEQFF.

The chain uses TRBV18 and TRBJ2-5; no clear D. The germline V gene has CDR1 KGHSH and CDR2 LQKENI. This CDR3 has 16 residues. Trimming pared 3 bases from V and 4 bases from J, leaving 18 bases between. CDR3 sequence reads: CASSPKDVGLGETQYF. The DNA of the CDR3 is TGTGCCAGCTCACCCAAGGATGTGGGCTTGGGAGAGACCCAGTACTTC.